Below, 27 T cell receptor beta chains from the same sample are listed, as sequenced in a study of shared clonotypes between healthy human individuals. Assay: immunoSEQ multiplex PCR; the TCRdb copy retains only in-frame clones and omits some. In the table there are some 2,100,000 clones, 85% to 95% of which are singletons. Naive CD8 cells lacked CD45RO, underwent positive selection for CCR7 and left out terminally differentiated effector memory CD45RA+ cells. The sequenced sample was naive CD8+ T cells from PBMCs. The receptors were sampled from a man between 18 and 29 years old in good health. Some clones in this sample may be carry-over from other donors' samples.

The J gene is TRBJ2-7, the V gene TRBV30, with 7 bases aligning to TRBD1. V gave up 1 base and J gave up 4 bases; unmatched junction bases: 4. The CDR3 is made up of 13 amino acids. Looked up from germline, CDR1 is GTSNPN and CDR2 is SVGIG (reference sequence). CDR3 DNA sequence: TGTGCCTGGAGTGGGACAGGAAGATACGAGCAGTACTTC. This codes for CAWSGTGRYEQYF.

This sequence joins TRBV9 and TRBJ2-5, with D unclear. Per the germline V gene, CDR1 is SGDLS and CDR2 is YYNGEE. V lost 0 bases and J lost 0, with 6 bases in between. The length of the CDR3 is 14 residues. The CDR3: CASSVDGDQETQYF. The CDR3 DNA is TGTGCCAGCAGCGTAGACGGCGACCAAGAGACCCAGTACTTC. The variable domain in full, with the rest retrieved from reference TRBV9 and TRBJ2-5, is DSGVTQTPKHLITATGQRVTLRCSPRSGDLSVYWYQQSLDQGLQFLIQYYNGEERAKGNILERFSAQQFPDLHSELNLSSLELGDSALYFCASSVDGDQETQYFGPGTRLLVL.

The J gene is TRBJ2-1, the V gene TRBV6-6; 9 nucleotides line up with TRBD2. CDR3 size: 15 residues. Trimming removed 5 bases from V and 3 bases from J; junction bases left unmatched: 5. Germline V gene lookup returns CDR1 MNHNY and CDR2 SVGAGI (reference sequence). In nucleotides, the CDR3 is TGTGCCAGCAGTCACCCAGCGGGAGGCTACAATGAGCAGTTCTTC. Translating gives CASSHPAGGYNEQFF.

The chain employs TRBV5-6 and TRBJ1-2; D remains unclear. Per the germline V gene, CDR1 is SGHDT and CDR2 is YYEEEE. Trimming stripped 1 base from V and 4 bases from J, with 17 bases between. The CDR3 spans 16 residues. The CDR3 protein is CASSLTLRTGVYGYTF. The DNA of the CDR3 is TGTGCCAGCAGCTTGACGTTGCGAACTGGTGTCTATGGCTACACCTTC.

CDR3 loop: CASSQEGSGGPQETQYF. The CDR3 region has the DNA TGCGCCAGCAGCCAAGAAGGTAGCGGGGGGCCTCAAGAGACCCAGTACTTC. The rearrangement joins TRBV4-1 to TRBJ2-5; 10 bases align to TRBD2. The germline V gene encodes CDR1 MGHRA and CDR2 YSYEKL. This CDR3 contains 17 residues. V was pared by 0 bases and J by 2 bases, with 6 bases of the junction left unmatched.

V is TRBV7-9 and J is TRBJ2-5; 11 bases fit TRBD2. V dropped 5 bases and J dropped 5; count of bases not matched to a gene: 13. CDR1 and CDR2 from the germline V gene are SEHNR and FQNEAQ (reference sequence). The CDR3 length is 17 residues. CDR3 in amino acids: CASSIPYGIAGGETQYF. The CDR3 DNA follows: TGTGCCAGCAGCATACCCTATGGAATAGCGGGAGGGGAGACCCAGTACTTC.

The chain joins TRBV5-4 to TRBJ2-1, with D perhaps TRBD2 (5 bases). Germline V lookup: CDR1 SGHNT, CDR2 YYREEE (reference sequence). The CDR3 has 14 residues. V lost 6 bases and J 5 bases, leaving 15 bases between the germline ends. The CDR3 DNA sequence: TGTGCCAGCACCCCCCAGGTAGCGAACAATGAGCAGTTCTTC. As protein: CASTPQVANNEQFF.

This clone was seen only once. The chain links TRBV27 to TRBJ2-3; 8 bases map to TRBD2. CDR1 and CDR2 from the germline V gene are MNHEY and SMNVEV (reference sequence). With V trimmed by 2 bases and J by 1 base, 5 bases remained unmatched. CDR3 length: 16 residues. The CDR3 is CASSLLSGARTDTQYF. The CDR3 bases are TGTGCCAGCAGTTTACTTAGCGGGGCTCGCACAGATACGCAGTATTTT.

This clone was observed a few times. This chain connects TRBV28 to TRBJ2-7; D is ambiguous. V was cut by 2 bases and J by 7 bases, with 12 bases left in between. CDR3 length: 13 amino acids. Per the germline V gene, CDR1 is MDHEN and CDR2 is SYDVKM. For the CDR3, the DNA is TGTGCCAGCAGTTTAGGAGCGTTGTGGGAGCAGTACTTC. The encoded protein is CASSLGALWEQYF.

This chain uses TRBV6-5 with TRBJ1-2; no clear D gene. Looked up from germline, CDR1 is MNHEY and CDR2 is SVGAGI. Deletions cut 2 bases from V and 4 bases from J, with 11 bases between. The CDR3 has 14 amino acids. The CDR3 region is CASSYREGTYGYTF. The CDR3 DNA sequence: TGTGCCAGCAGTTACAGGGAGGGAACCTATGGCTACACCTTC.

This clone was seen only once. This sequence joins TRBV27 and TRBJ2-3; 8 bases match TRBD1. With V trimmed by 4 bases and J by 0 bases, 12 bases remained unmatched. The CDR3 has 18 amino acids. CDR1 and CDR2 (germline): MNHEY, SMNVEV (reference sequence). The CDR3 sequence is CASSSGAGTGLSTDTQYF. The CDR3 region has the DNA TGTGCCAGCAGTTCGGGGGCCGGGACAGGCCTTAGCACAGATACGCAGTATTTT.

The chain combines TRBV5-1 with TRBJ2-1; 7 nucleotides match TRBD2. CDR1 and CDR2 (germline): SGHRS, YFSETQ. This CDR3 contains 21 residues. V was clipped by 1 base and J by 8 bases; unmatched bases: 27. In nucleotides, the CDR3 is TGCGCCAGCAGCTTGTTTCGGACACCGGGGGATTACGGGAGGCCGATCGATGAGCAGTTCTTC. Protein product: CASSLFRTPGDYGRPIDEQFF.

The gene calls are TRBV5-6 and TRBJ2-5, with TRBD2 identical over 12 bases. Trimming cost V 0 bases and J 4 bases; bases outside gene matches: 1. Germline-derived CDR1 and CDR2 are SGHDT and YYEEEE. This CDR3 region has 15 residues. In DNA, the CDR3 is TGTGCCAGCAGCTTGGTGGGACTAGCGGGAGAGACCCAGTACTTC. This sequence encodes CASSLVGLAGETQYF.

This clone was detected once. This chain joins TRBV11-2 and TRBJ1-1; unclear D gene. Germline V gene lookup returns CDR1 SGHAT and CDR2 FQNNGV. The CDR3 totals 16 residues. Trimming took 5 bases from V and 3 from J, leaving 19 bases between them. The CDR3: CASSENSVGWDTEAFF. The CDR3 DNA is TGTGCCAGCAGCGAAAATTCAGTGGGGTGGGACACTGAAGCTTTCTTT.

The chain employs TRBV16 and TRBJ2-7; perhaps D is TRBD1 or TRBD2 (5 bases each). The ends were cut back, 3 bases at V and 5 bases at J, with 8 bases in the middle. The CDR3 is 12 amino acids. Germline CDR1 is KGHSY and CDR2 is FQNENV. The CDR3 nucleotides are TGTGCCAGCAGCCAGGGACGGGACGAGCAGTACTTC. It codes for CASSQGRDEQYF. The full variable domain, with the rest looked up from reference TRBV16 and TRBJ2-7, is GEEVAQTPKHLVRGEGQKAKLYCAPIKGHSYVFWYQQVLKNEFKFLISFQNENVFDETGMPKERFSAKCLPNSPCSLEIQATKLEDSAVYFCASSQGRDEQYFGPGTRLTVT.

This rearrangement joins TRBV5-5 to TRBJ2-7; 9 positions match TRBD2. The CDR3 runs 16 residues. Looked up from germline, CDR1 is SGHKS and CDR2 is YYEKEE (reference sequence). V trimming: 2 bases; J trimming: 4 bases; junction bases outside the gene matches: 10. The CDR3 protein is CASSFPPTSGQYEQYF. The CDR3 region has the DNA TGTGCCAGCAGCTTCCCACCTACTAGCGGGCAATACGAGCAGTACTTC.

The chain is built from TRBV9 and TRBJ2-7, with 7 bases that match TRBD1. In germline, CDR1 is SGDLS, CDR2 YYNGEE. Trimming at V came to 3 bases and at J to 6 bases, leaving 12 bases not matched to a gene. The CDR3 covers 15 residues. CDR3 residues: CASSASGTVTGEQYF. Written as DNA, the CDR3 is TGTGCCAGCAGCGCCTCCGGGACAGTTACTGGCGAGCAGTACTTC.

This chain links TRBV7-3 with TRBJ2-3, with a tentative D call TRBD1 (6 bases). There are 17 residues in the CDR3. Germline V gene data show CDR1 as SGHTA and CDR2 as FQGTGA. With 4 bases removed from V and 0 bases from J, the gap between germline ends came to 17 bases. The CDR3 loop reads CASSWHLRGTSTDTQYF. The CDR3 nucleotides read TGTGCCAGCAGCTGGCACCTAAGGGGGACGAGCACAGATACGCAGTATTTT.

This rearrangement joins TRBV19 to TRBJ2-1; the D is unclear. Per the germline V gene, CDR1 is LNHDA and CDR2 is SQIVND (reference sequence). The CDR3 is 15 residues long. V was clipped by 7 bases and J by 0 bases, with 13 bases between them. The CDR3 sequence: CASTPGRSSYNEQFF. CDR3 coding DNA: TGTGCCAGTACCCCAGGACGTAGCTCCTACAATGAGCAGTTCTTC.

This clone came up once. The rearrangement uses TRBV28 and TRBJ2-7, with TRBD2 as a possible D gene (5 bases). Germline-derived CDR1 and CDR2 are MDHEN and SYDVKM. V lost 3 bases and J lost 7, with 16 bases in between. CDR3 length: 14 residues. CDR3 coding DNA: TGTGCCAGCAGTTTTGTAGTGGGAGTGGGAGAGCAGTACTTC. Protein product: CASSFVVGVGEQYF.

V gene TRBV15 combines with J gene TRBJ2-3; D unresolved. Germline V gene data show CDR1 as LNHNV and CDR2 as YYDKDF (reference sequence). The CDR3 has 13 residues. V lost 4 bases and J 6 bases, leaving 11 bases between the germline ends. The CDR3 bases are TGTGCCACCAGCATGAAGGCGACGGATACGCAGTATTTT. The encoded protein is CATSMKATDTQYF.

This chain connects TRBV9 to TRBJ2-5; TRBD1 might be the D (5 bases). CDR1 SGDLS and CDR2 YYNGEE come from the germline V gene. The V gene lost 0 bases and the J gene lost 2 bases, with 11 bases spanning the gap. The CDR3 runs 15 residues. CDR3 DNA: TGTGCCAGCAGCGTAGCCGCCAGGGCTCAAGAGACCCAGTACTTC. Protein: CASSVAARAQETQYF.

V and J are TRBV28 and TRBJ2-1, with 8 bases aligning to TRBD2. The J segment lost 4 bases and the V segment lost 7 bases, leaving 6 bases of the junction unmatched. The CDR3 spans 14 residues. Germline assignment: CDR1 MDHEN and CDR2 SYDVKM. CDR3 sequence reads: CASIISGSYNEQFF. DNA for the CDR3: TGTGCCAGCATAATAAGCGGGAGTTACAATGAGCAGTTCTTC.

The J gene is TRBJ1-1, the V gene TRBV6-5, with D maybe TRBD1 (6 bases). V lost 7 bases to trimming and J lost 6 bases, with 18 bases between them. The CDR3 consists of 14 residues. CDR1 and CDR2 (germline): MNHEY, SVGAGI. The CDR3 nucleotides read TGTGCCAGCATTGAGACACAGGGATCCCCTGAAGCTTTCTTT. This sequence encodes CASIETQGSPEAFF.

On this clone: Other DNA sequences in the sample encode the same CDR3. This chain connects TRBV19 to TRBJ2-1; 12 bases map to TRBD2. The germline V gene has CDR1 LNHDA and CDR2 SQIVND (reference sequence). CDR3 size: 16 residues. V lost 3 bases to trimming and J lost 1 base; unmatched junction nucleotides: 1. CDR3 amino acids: CASSIGTSGSYNEQFF. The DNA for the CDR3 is TGTGCCAGTAGTATTGGGACTAGCGGGTCCTACAATGAGCAGTTCTTC.

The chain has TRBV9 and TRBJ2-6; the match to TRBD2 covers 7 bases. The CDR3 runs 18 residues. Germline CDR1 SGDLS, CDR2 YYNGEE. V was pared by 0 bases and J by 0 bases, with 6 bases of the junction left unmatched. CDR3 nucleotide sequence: TGTGCCAGCAGCGTAGCGCGGGAGCCAAGCTCTGGGGCCAACGTCCTGACTTTC. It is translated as CASSVAREPSSGANVLTF. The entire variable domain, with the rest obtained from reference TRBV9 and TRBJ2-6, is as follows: DSGVTQTPKHLITATGQRVTLRCSPRSGDLSVYWYQQSLDQGLQFLIQYYNGEERAKGNILERFSAQQFPDLHSELNLSSLELGDSALYFCASSVAREPSSGANVLTFGAGSRLTVL.

The CDR3 coding sequence is TGTGCCACCAGCTCCCCCGGGACAGGGATAGCGTCCCAGTACTTC. The encoded protein is CATSSPGTGIASQYF. The rearrangement uses TRBV15 and TRBJ2-5; 9 nucleotides match TRBD1. With 5 bases clipped from V and 9 bases from J, the junction kept 13 bases outside the gene matches. This CDR3 contains 15 residues. From germline, CDR1 is LNHNV and CDR2 YYDKDF (reference sequence).